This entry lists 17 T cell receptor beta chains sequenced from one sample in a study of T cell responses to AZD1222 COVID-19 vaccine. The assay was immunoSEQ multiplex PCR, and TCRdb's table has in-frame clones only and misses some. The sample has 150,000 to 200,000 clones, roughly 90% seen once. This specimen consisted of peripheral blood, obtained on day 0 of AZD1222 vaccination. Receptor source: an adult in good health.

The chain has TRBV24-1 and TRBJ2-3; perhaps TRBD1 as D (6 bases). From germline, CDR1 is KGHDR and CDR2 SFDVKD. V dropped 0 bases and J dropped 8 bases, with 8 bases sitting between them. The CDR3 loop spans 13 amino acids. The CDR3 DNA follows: TGTGCCACCAGTGATTTGGGGGGCACTACGCAGTATTTT. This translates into CATSDLGGTTQYF.

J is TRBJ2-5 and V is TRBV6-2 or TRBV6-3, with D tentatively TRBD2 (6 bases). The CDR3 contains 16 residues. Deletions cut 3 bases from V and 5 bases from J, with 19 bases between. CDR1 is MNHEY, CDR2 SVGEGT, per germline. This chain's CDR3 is CASSYGVVEEGETQYF. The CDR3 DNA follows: TGTGCCAGCAGTTATGGGGTGGTGGAGGAGGGGGAGACCCAGTACTTC.

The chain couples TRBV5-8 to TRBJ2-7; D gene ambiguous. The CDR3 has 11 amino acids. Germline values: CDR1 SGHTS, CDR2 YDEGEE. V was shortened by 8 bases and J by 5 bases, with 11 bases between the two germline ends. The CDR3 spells CASLLRNEQYF. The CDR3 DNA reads TGTGCCAGTCTGCTGCGGAACGAGCAGTACTTC.

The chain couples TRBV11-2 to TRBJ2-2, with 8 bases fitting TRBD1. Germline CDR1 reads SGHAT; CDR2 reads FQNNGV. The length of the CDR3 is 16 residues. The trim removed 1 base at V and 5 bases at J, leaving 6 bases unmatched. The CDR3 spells CASSLGTGSGTGELFF. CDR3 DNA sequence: TGTGCCAGCAGCTTAGGGACAGGGTCGGGGACCGGGGAGCTGTTTTTT.

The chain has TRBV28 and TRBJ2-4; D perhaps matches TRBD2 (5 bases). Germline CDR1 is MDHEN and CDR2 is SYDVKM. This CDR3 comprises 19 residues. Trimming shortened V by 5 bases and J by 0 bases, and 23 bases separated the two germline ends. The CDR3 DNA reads TGTGCCAGCAGTCCCGGACCCTTCCGAGAGGGTCTAGCCAAAAACATTCAGTACTTC. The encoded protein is CASSPGPFREGLAKNIQYF.

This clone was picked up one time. This chain's CDR3 is CASSQDSNVITQYF. The CDR3 coding sequence is TGCGCCAGCAGCCAAGATTCCAATGTAATTACGCAGTATTTT. V usage is TRBV4-1 and J usage is TRBJ2-3; D remains unclear. Germline assignment: CDR1 MGHRA and CDR2 YSYEKL. V lost 0 bases and J lost 8, with 12 bases in between. The CDR3 runs 14 residues.

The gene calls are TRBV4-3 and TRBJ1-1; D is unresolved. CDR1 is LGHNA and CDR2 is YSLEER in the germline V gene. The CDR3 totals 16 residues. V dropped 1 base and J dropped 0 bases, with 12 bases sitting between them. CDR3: CASSQVSEFMNTEAFF. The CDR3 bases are TGCGCCAGCAGCCAAGTCTCGGAGTTCATGAACACTGAAGCTTTCTTT.

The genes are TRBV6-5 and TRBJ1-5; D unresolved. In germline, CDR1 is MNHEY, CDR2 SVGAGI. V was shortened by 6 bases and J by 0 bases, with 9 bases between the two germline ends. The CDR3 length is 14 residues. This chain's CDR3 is CASRVAHSNQPQHF. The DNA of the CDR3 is TGTGCCAGCAGGGTTGCTCATAGCAATCAGCCCCAGCATTTT.

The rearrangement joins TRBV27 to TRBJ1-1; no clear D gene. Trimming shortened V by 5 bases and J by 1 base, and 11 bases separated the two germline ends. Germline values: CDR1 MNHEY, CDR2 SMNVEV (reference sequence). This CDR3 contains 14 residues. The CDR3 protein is CASSPRSGNTEAFF. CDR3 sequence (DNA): TGTGCCAGCAGTCCCCGCTCAGGGAACACTGAAGCTTTCTTT.

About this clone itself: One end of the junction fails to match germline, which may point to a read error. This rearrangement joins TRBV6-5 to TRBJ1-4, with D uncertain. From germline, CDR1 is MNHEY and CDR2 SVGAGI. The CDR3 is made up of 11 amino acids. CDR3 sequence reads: CASSYLSIQAF. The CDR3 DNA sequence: TGTGCCAGCAGTTACTTATCCATACAAGCCTTT.

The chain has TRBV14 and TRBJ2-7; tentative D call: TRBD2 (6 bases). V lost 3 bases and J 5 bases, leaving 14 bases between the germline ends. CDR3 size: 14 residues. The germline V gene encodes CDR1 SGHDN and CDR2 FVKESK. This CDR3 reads CASSQGQRVDEQYF. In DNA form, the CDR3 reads TGTGCCAGCAGCCAGGGGCAGCGGGTCGACGAGCAGTACTTC.

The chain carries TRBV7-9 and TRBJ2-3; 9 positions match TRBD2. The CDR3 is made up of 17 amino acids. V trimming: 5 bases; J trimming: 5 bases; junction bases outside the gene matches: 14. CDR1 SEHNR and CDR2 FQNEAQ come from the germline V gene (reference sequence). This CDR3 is CASSRGVAGVFGDTQYF. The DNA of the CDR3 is TGTGCCAGCAGCCGGGGAGTAGCGGGAGTGTTTGGAGATACGCAGTATTTT.

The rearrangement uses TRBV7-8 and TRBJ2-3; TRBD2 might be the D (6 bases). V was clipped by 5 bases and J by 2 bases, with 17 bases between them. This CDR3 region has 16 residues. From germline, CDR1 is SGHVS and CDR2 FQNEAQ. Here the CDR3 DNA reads TGTGCCAGCAGCCCACGCATTAGCGGAACCACAGATACGCAGTATTTT. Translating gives CASSPRISGTTDTQYF.

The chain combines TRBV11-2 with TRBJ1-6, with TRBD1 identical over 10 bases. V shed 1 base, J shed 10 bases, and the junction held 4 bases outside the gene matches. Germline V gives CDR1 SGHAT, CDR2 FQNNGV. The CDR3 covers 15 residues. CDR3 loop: CASSLVDRGQSPLHF. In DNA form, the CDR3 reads TGTGCCAGCAGCTTAGTCGACAGGGGGCAATCACCCCTCCACTTT.

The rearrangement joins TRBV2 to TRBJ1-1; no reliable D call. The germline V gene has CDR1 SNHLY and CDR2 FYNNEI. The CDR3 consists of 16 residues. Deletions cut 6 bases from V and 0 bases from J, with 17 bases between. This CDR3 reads CASRVQTASMNTEAFF. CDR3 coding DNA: TGTGCCAGCAGAGTTCAGACCGCCTCAATGAACACTGAAGCTTTCTTT.

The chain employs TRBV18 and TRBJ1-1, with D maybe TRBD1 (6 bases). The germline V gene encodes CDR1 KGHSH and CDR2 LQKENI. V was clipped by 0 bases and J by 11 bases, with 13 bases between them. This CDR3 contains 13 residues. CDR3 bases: TGTGCCAGCTCACCACCGGGGGGCTTGGTTGCTTTCTTT. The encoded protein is CASSPPGGLVAFF.

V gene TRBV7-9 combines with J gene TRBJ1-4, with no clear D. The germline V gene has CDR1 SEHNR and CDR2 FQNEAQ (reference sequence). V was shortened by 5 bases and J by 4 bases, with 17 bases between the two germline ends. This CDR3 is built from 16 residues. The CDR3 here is CASSEVATPLNEKLFF. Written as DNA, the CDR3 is TGTGCCAGCAGCGAGGTGGCGACCCCTCTTAATGAAAAACTGTTTTTT.